The present TCR beta chain was sequenced within a study of CD8 T cells in ankylosing spondylitis. Whole-study results and caveats: Disease-linked clones displayed a CD8+ phenotype and appeared relatively rarely in peripheral blood. Characteristic of ankylosing spondylitis blood, it appeared, was a TCR beta motif comprising several highly homologous variants. In ankylosing spondylitis patients, matched synovial fluid reportedly showed significant enrichment of disease-linked clones.

Concerning this clonotype itself: Its antigen remains unknown.

Scientists made TCR beta libraries using quantitative 5'-RACE with molecular barcodes. TCRdb reanalysed the 5' RACE reads using MiXCR and keeps one entry per CDR3 protein. Of about 160,000 distinct CDR3 sequences listed, around 18% are singletons. This CDR3 is built from 15 residues. V gave up 6 bases and J gave up 1 base, with 13 bases separating them. Germline CDR1 is MNHEY and CDR2 is SMNVEV (reference sequence). The receptor's source is a male donor with ankylosing spondylitis or in good health (not recorded which). V and J are TRBV27 and TRBJ2-4, with D perhaps matching TRBD1 (5 bases). Specimen: blood, either unsorted or a sorted T cell fraction (not recorded which). This CDR3 is CASSPTVGAKNIQYF. In DNA form, the CDR3 reads TGTGCCAGCAGCCCGACAGTGGGGGCCAAAAACATTCAGTACTTC.